This T cell receptor (beta chain) is drawn from a study of T-cell memory formation after mild COVID-19. The V end lost 4 bases, the J end lost 4 bases, and 11 bases lay between the germline ends. Looked up from germline, CDR1 is SGHRS and CDR2 is YFSETQ. This CDR3 has 14 residues. TCR alpha and TCR beta cDNA libraries carrying sample barcodes and UMIs were produced by 5'RACE using constant-segment primers. MiXCR, run by TCRdb on the 5' RACE reads, gives a single entry per CDR3 protein. The top ten clones hold 20% to 25% of a sample with some 300,000 distinct CDR3 sequences, roughly a fifth of them seen once.

The source of this sequence is a man aged 18 to 29 who had mild COVID-19 (a few samples of this study predate the infection). Cell type and time point are not known. Sequencing was performed on PBMCs or a T cell subset sorted from them (not recorded which). The rearrangement joins TRBV5-1 to TRBJ2-2; D is tentatively TRBD1 or TRBD2 (5 bases each). CDR3 DNA sequence: TGCGCCAGCAGCGAGGGGACGGCCACCGGGGAGCTGTTTTTT. This codes for CASSEGTATGELFF.